These 17 T cell receptor beta chains originate from one sample sequenced in a study of blood T cells in healthy people across ages. Then a second PCR, running roughly 7 to 11 cycles, was carried out with a sample-barcoded 5' primer and a J-beta primer mix. Via MiXCR, TCRdb re-called the 5' RACE reads, giving one row per CDR3 protein. The sample includes about 720,000 distinct CDR3 sequences, 22% of them seen just once. Specimen: blood. The origin of the receptors is a man between 65 and 80 years old in good health.

There are a few counts of this clonotype. CDR3 loop: CASSTAPFAGGLAGGKQFF. CDR3 DNA sequence: TGTGCCAGCAGTACGGCCCCTTTTGCGGGCGGACTAGCGGGGGGGAAGCAGTTCTTC. The chain combines TRBV27 with TRBJ2-1; 15 nucleotides match TRBD2. CDR3 length equals 19 residues. After removal of 5 bases from V and 11 bases from J, the junction contained 19 bases not matched to a gene. CDR1 MNHEY and CDR2 SMNVEV come from the germline V gene (reference sequence).

This clonotype was counted between two and nine times. The V gene is TRBV12-3 or TRBV12-4, the J gene TRBJ2-7; TRBD1 is a possible D gene (6 bases). CDR3 length equals 12 residues. The V and J ends lost 6 bases and 6 bases respectively, with 12 bases between them. The CDR3 sequence is CASSRGIGEQYV. The CDR3 DNA follows: TGTGCCAGCAGCAGGGGAATCGGCGAGCAGTACGTC.

This clonotype has more than one count but fewer than ten. The V gene is TRBV20-1, the J gene TRBJ1-1; D unresolved. CDR3 size: 11 residues. Germline V CDR1 and CDR2: DFQATT, SNEGSKA (reference sequence). V dropped 5 bases and J dropped 6 bases, with 10 bases sitting between them. CDR3 sequence: CSAASVAEAFF. CDR3 DNA: TGCAGTGCTGCGAGTGTCGCTGAAGCTTTCTTT.

This clonotype was counted a few times. The chain uses TRBV7-2 and TRBJ1-1; D call uncertain. The V and J ends lost 5 bases and 6 bases respectively, with 16 bases between them. Germline V gene sequence: CDR1 SGHTA, CDR2 FQGNSA. This CDR3 region has 14 residues. This CDR3 is CASSLRHFASEAFF. CDR3 bases: TGTGCCAGCAGCCTCCGGCACTTTGCCTCTGAAGCTTTCTTT.

The gene calls are TRBV10-3 and TRBJ2-3, with TRBD2 identical over 8 bases. V lost 2 bases to trimming and J lost 1 base; unmatched junction nucleotides: 2. The germline V gene encodes CDR1 ENHRY and CDR2 SYGVKD. The CDR3 has 15 amino acids. The DNA of the CDR3 is TGTGCCATCAGTGAGCTGACTAGCGGCACAGATACGCAGTATTTT. It specifies CAISELTSGTDTQYF.

In this sample, this clonotype turned up many times. CDR3 coding DNA: TGCGCCAGCAGCCAAGACCTTTTAGTGACAGATACGCAGTATTTT. Translating it yields CASSQDLLVTDTQYF. The gene calls are TRBV4-3 and TRBJ2-3; D gene ambiguous. Germline CDR1 is LGHNA and CDR2 is YSLEER. This CDR3 contains 15 residues. Trimming stripped 0 bases from V and 3 bases from J, with 10 bases between.

This rearrangement joins TRBV24-1 to TRBJ1-1; D perhaps matches TRBD1 (6 bases). Germline loops: CDR1 KGHDR, CDR2 SFDVKD. The CDR3 contains 13 residues. Between the trimmed V and J ends, which lost 7 bases and 2 bases, there was a span of 10 bases. The CDR3 DNA is TGTGCCACCAGAACGGGACATAACACTGAAGCTTTCTTT. This translates into CATRTGHNTEAFF.

V and J are TRBV6-1 and TRBJ1-1; 8 bases agree with TRBD1. The CDR3 length is 14 residues. The junction had 5 bases not matched to a gene; V was cut back by 4 bases and J by 4 bases. Germline V gene lookup returns CDR1 MNHNS and CDR2 SASEGT. CDR3 residues: CASSGQGSSTEAFF. For the CDR3, the DNA is TGTGCCAGCAGTGGACAGGGGAGCAGCACTGAAGCTTTCTTT.

This clonotype was counted a few times. The chain couples TRBV10-3 to TRBJ1-2, with TRBD1 matching 10 bases. The V segment lost 11 bases and the J segment 1 base; nucleotides outside the gene matches: 13. Germline V gives CDR1 ENHRY, CDR2 SYGVKD. CDR3 length equals 16 residues. CDR3 DNA sequence: TGTGCCGTTCCCCGGGGACAGGGGCAGTTTAACTATGGCTACACCTTC. Amino acid sequence: CAVPRGQGQFNYGYTF.

The rearrangement links TRBV5-6 to TRBJ1-2, with TRBD1 identical over 9 bases. Germline CDR1 SGHDT, CDR2 YYEEEE. Trimming at V came to 3 bases and at J to 6 bases, leaving 6 bases not matched to a gene. The CDR3 extends over 14 amino acids. In nucleotides, the CDR3 is TGTGCCAGCAGCTCACAGGGGGCGGGGAATGGCTACACCTTC. It translates to CASSSQGAGNGYTF.

The sample holds a few counts of this clonotype. The chain has TRBV4-3 and TRBJ2-1, with 9 bases aligning to TRBD2. The CDR3 runs to 15 residues. Germline values: CDR1 LGHNA, CDR2 YSLEER. V lost 1 base, J lost 4 bases, and 2 bases stayed unmatched. This chain's CDR3 is CASSQGTSVYNEQFF. CDR3 in DNA: TGCGCCAGCAGCCAAGGGACTAGCGTGTACAATGAGCAGTTCTTC.

The sample holds a few counts of this clonotype. The chain carries TRBV15 and TRBJ1-4; the D gene is possibly TRBD1 (5 bases). Germline V lookup: CDR1 LNHNV, CDR2 YYDKDF (reference sequence). V shed 0 bases and J shed 2 bases, with 13 bases lying between them. This CDR3 has 17 residues. CDR3 sequence: CATSRDRRGSTNEKLFF. The CDR3 region has the DNA TGTGCCACCAGCAGAGATCGACGGGGGTCGACTAATGAAAAACTGTTTTTT.

This clonotype has just a few counts. V usage is TRBV11-2 and J usage is TRBJ2-5; 7 positions agree with TRBD1. CDR1 is SGHAT and CDR2 is FQNNGV in the germline V gene. There are 15 residues in the CDR3. V was pared by 7 bases and J by 5 bases, with 13 bases of the junction left unmatched. The DNA for the CDR3 is TGTGCCAGCAACCTCCGGGGAACAGGGGTCGAGACCCAGTACTTC. This encodes CASNLRGTGVETQYF.

This clonotype was counted ten times or more. V is TRBV12-3 or TRBV12-4 and J is TRBJ2-1; D is uncertain. The ends were cut back, 3 bases at V and 6 bases at J, with 6 bases in the middle. The CDR3 extends over 12 amino acids. CDR3 in amino acids: CASSFSLNEQFF. DNA of the CDR3: TGTGCCAGCAGTTTTTCCCTCAATGAGCAGTTCTTC.

A note on this clonotype: The junction differs from germline at one of its ends, possibly a read error. The chain has TRBV20-1 and TRBJ2-5, with 8 positions matching TRBD1. Germline-derived CDR1 and CDR2 are DFQATT and SNEGSKA (reference sequence). The CDR3 has 12 residues. The DNA of the CDR3 is TGCAGTGCTTCAGACAGGGGTTACGAGCAGCACTTC. This translates into CSASDRGYEQHF.

This chain uses TRBV4-1 with TRBJ2-1; 8 bases fit TRBD2. Germline lookup yields CDR1 MGHRA and CDR2 YSYEKL. This CDR3 has 17 residues. V dropped 1 base and J dropped 4; count of bases not matched to a gene: 9. For the CDR3, the DNA is TGCGCCAGCAGCCAAGCATCCGGGAGGGCTAAGTACAATGAGCAGTTCTTC. Translated: CASSQASGRAKYNEQFF.

This clonotype was counted only a few times. V gene TRBV19 combines with J gene TRBJ1-5; D might be TRBD1 (5 bases). Germline V lookup: CDR1 LNHDA, CDR2 SQIVND (reference sequence). CDR3 size: 14 residues. The V gene lost 7 bases and the J gene lost 0 bases, with 10 bases spanning the gap. CDR3 in amino acids: CASTATVSNQPQHF. CDR3 sequence (DNA): TGTGCCAGTACCGCGACAGTTAGCAATCAGCCCCAGCATTTT.